This TCR beta chain was identified during a study of brain T cells in children with intractable seizures. Time point meaning: blood from clinic visit 5 months post-surgery; TSC patient then seizure free. Only cases whose brain tissue showed the highest T cell transcript signatures were sequenced. Pre-surgery treatment included at least one anti-epileptic drug. Notes on the study in general: Clones missing pre-surgery may reflect undersampling of that blood sample.

Comment on this clone: Its antigen is undetermined.

V dropped 7 bases and J dropped 0 bases, with 18 bases sitting between them. The CDR3 extends over 16 amino acids. From germline, CDR1 is KGHDR and CDR2 SFDVKD. Clones were read by immunoSEQ multiplex PCR, and TCRdb kept only the in-frame ones, dropping some. The profile shows about 340,000 clones, over 90% of them singletons. The V gene is TRBV24-1, the J gene TRBJ2-7; tentatively, D is TRBD1 or TRBD2 (5 bases each). The sample was peripheral blood, taken 4 to 5 months after surgery. The clonotype comes from a boy younger than two with tuberous sclerosis and intractable seizures. The CDR3 DNA is TGTGCCACCAGGCACGACGGGGCGAGAAGCTCCTACGAGCAGTACTTC. Translating it yields CATRHDGARSSYEQYF.